This T cell receptor beta chain was obtained from a study of T cell responses to AZD1222 COVID-19 vaccine. Study-level results: Donors in the cohort were predominantly white British and more often female, and clonal diversity was possibly underestimated. None of the repertoires were sampled until the peak T cell response had passed.

Trimming took 6 bases from V and 7 from J, leaving 16 bases between them. The length of the CDR3 is 15 residues. CDR1 and CDR2 (germline): SEHNR, FQNEAQ (reference sequence). Note on this clone: Antigen unknown.

Measured with immunoSEQ multiplex PCR; TCRdb has only the in-frame clones, and not every one. Among 150,000 or so clones listed, roughly 90% were seen once. The sequence came from an adult in good health. The chain links TRBV7-9 to TRBJ1-6; weak D call: TRBD1 (5 bases). Sequenced here: peripheral blood, sampled on day 0 of AZD1222 vaccination. The CDR3 is CASRSTGGANSPLHF. DNA for the CDR3: TGTGCCAGCAGGTCCACGGGGGGAGCGAATTCACCCCTCCACTTT.